Each of the 28 T cell receptor beta chains below was sequenced from the same sample in a study of control samples from healthy donors and cancer patients. TCRdb keeps only in-frame clones here, not all; method: immunoSEQ multiplex PCR. The sample has about 220,000 clones; around 94% are singletons. The sequencing sample was made of blood. Every receptor here comes from a man aged 45 to 65 in good health.

This chain links TRBV28 with TRBJ1-5; no reliable D call. Trimming took 5 bases from V and 2 from J, leaving 7 bases between them. This CDR3 comprises 13 residues. Germline V gives CDR1 MDHEN, CDR2 SYDVKM. DNA of the CDR3: TGTGCCAGCAGTGACATTGGCAATCAGCCCCAGCATTTT. This sequence encodes CASSDIGNQPQHF.

The V and J genes are TRBV7-6 and TRBJ2-3; D may be TRBD2 (6 bases). Germline V gives CDR1 SGHVS, CDR2 FNYEAQ. V was trimmed by 5 bases and J by 1 base, leaving 22 bases between them. CDR3 size: 18 residues. The DNA of the CDR3 is TGTGCCAGCAGCCTCATGGAGGGTGTTCGATTGGGCACAGATACGCAGTATTTT. This sequence encodes CASSLMEGVRLGTDTQYF.

For the CDR3, the DNA is TGTGCCAGCAGTTACTCGCGGGCGTCAGGGGCCAACGTCCTGACTTTC. Translating it yields CASSYSRASGANVLTF. The chain is built from TRBV6-6 and TRBJ2-6; possible D gene TRBD2, 5 bases. V lost 0 bases, J lost 4 bases, and 10 bases lay in between. In germline, CDR1 is MNHNY, CDR2 SVGAGI (reference sequence). This CDR3 region has 16 residues.

The count of this clone is one. The CDR3 DNA reads TGTGCCAGCAGCTACCCGACAGTCCGCTCTGGAAACACCATATATTTT. This gives the protein CASSYPTVRSGNTIYF. The chain couples TRBV7-9 to TRBJ1-3, with D possibly matching TRBD1 (5 bases). Germline assignment: CDR1 SEHNR and CDR2 FQNEAQ (reference sequence). Trimming took off 4 bases at V and 0 bases at J, with 13 bases between the two ends. This CDR3 is built from 16 residues. The full variable domain, in which reference TRBV7-9 and TRBJ1-3 provide the parts outside the CDR3, is DTGVSQNPRHKITKRGQNVTFRCDPISEHNRLYWYRQTLGQGPEFLTYFQNEAQLEKSRLLSDRFSAERPKGSFSTLEIQRTEQGDSAMYLCASSYPTVRSGNTIYFGEGSWLTVV.

The V call is TRBV5-6, the J call TRBJ1-2, with unresolved D. Germline CDR1 reads SGHDT; CDR2 reads YYEEEE. Trimming cost V 4 bases and J 1 base, with 14 bases left between them. This CDR3 comprises 15 residues. In nucleotides, the CDR3 is TGTGCCAGCAGCCTGGCGGCCAGCTTTAACTATGGCTACACCTTC. It translates to CASSLAASFNYGYTF.

The V and J genes are TRBV19 and TRBJ1-2; maybe TRBD1 (5 bases). The CDR3 contains 16 residues. Germline CDR1 LNHDA, CDR2 SQIVND (reference sequence). Trimming stripped 5 bases from V and 1 base from J, with 17 bases between. The CDR3 protein is CASSVAGTWGNYGYTF. Written as DNA, the CDR3 is TGTGCCAGTAGTGTTGCCGGGACTTGGGGTAACTATGGCTACACCTTC.

The chain links TRBV5-1 to TRBJ1-1; D is undetermined. Germline lookup yields CDR1 SGHRS and CDR2 YFSETQ. The CDR3 sequence is 14 residues long. The ends were cut back, 7 bases at V and 5 bases at J, with 18 bases in the middle. Here the CDR3 reads CASGSSLSGTEAFF. CDR3 in DNA: TGCGCCAGCGGATCTTCCCTTTCGGGTACTGAAGCTTTCTTT.

The genes are TRBV18 and TRBJ1-1, with a possible D match to TRBD1 (5 bases). Germline V lookup: CDR1 KGHSH, CDR2 LQKENI. The CDR3 contains 12 residues. Trimming pared 2 bases from V and 7 bases from J, leaving 8 bases between. CDR3 protein: CASSPGTDEAFF. CDR3 DNA sequence: TGTGCCAGCTCACCAGGGACTGATGAAGCTTTCTTT.

V usage is TRBV7-2 and J usage is TRBJ2-7; 10 bases fit TRBD2. J lost 1 base, V lost 6 bases, and 9 bases had no gene match. The CDR3 extends over 16 amino acids. Germline values: CDR1 SGHTA, CDR2 FQGNSA. The CDR3 sequence is CASRRDLAGASYEQYF. In DNA form, the CDR3 reads TGTGCCAGCAGACGTGATCTAGCGGGGGCTTCCTACGAGCAGTACTTC. Combining the CDR3 with reference TRBV7-2 and TRBJ2-7 gives the whole variable domain GAGVSQSPSNKVTEKGKDVELRCDPISGHTALYWYRQSLGQGLEFLIYFQGNSAPDKSGLPSDRFSAERTGGSVSTLTIQRTQQEDSAVYLCASRRDLAGASYEQYFGPGTRLTVT.

J is TRBJ1-1 and V is TRBV19; 11 positions match TRBD1. The CDR3 covers 15 residues. V was pared by 4 bases and J by 5 bases, with 6 bases of the junction left unmatched. Germline V lookup: CDR1 LNHDA, CDR2 SQIVND (reference sequence). The CDR3 loop is CASSTWTGGETEAFF. As DNA, the CDR3 is TGTGCCAGTAGTACCTGGACAGGGGGCGAGACTGAAGCTTTCTTT.

V gene TRBV6-1 combines with J gene TRBJ1-2; the D gene is possibly TRBD1 (5 bases). CDR1 is MNHNS, CDR2 SASEGT, per germline. The CDR3 loop spans 12 amino acids. Trimming took 3 bases from V and 4 from J, leaving 6 bases between them. The CDR3 sequence is CASSEGRYGYTF. The CDR3 DNA reads TGTGCCAGCAGTGAGGGACGCTATGGCTACACCTTC.

This sequence joins TRBV11-2 and TRBJ2-7, with 7 bases matching TRBD1. Germline-derived CDR1 and CDR2 are SGHAT and FQNNGV. This CDR3 comprises 15 residues. V lost 5 bases and J lost 4; bases outside the gene matches: 11. The CDR3 nucleotides read TGTGCCAGCAGCCTCCGGGGCAGGGGGAAGTACGAGCAGTACGTC. The encoded protein is CASSLRGRGKYEQYV.

The chain is built from TRBV28 and TRBJ1-6, with TRBD1 matching 7 bases. The CDR3 has 14 amino acids. Losses at the gene ends were 5 bases for V and 7 bases for J; bases not matched to a gene: 5. From germline, CDR1 is MDHEN and CDR2 SYDVKM. CDR3 DNA: TGTGCCAGCAGTCTCCGGGACAGAAATTCACCCCTCCACTTT. Translation: CASSLRDRNSPLHF.

The chain has TRBV7-2 and TRBJ1-5, with D unresolved. The length of the CDR3 is 16 residues. The germline gives CDR1 SGHTA, CDR2 FQGNSA. V was pared by 1 base and J by 1 base, with 11 bases between. CDR3 protein: CASSLVVALSNQPQHF. The CDR3 DNA reads TGTGCCAGCAGCTTAGTGGTCGCACTGAGCAATCAGCCCCAGCATTTT.

The genes are TRBV7-6 and TRBJ2-2; D remains unclear. Trimming removed 5 bases at V and 2 bases at J, with 12 bases between. The V gene's germline CDR1 is SGHVS and CDR2 FNYEAQ. This CDR3 region has 15 residues. CDR3 DNA: TGTGCCAGCAGCCCGACACTAAAAAACACCGGGGAGCTGTTTTTT. This sequence encodes CASSPTLKNTGELFF.

This chain links TRBV5-4 with TRBJ2-2, with TRBD2 matching 8 bases. The V gene end was trimmed by 6 bases and the J gene end by 0 bases; junction bases not matched to a gene: 4. The germline CDR1 and CDR2 sequences are SGHNT and YYREEE (reference sequence). This CDR3 contains 15 residues. CDR3 sequence (DNA): TGTGCCAGCACCAAGACTAGCGCGAACACCGGGGAGCTGTTTTTT. Amino acids: CASTKTSANTGELFF.

This chain uses TRBV6-5 with TRBJ2-1; TRBD1 aligns across 10 bases. With 2 bases clipped from V and 9 bases from J, the junction kept 7 bases outside the gene matches. The CDR3 is 15 amino acids. From germline, CDR1 is MNHEY and CDR2 SVGAGI. CDR3 residues: CASSYGQGEYSEQFF. The CDR3 coding sequence is TGTGCCAGCAGTTACGGACAGGGGGAATATAGTGAGCAGTTCTTC.

The V gene is TRBV28, the J gene TRBJ2-3, with D unclear. This CDR3 has 12 residues. Per the germline V gene, CDR1 is MDHEN and CDR2 is SYDVKM. The V end lost 5 bases, the J end lost 3 bases, and 6 bases lay between the germline ends. As DNA, the CDR3 is TGTGCCAGCAGTCACAGAACAGATACGCAGTATTTT. Translating gives CASSHRTDTQYF.

The chain uses TRBV10-3 and TRBJ2-1; 8 bases line up with TRBD1. Looked up from germline, CDR1 is ENHRY and CDR2 is SYGVKD. With V trimmed by 2 bases and J by 6 bases, 6 bases remained unmatched. There are 15 residues in the CDR3. For the CDR3, the DNA is TGTGCCATCAGTGAGGGACAGGGACGGGTCAATGAGCAGTTCTTC. As protein: CAISEGQGRVNEQFF.

Note on this clone: Distinct nucleotide sequences in the sample also encode this CDR3. This chain joins TRBV24-1 and TRBJ1-1; tentative D call: TRBD1 (6 bases). The length of the CDR3 is 14 residues. CDR1 KGHDR and CDR2 SFDVKD come from the germline V gene. V was shortened by 12 bases and J by 3 bases, with 19 bases between the two germline ends. CDR3 coding DNA: TGTGCCGTCAAAAGGGGAGGGGGGGACACTGAAGCTTTCTTT. Protein sequence: CAVKRGGGDTEAFF.

About this clone: Other DNA sequences from this sample encode an identical CDR3 as well. The chain joins TRBV28 to TRBJ2-7; no reliable D call. The CDR3 contains 11 residues. The V gene's germline CDR1 is MDHEN and CDR2 SYDVKM. Trimming stripped 5 bases from V and 3 bases from J, with 5 bases between. CDR3 DNA sequence: TGTGCCAGCAGTGCTAACTACGAGCAGTACTTC. The encoded protein is CASSANYEQYF.

The chain carries TRBV29-1 and TRBJ1-6; no firm D call. The CDR3 is 13 residues long. V dropped 4 bases and J dropped 10 bases, with 14 bases sitting between them. Germline values: CDR1 SQVTM, CDR2 ANQGSEA. The CDR3 reads CSVAMKLDSPLHF. Written as DNA, the CDR3 is TGCAGCGTTGCGATGAAGCTAGACTCACCCCTCCACTTT.

This chain's CDR3 is CASSLNPSVTEAFF. In DNA, the CDR3 is TGTGCCAGCAGCTTAAATCCCTCGGTCACTGAAGCTTTCTTT. This chain uses TRBV7-9 with TRBJ1-1; D is unclear. V lost 2 bases to trimming and J lost 4 bases, with 11 bases between them. The CDR3 runs to 14 residues. Germline CDR1 is SEHNR and CDR2 is FQNEAQ (reference sequence).

V gene TRBV24-1 combines with J gene TRBJ2-1, with TRBD1 matching 10 bases. Germline assignment: CDR1 KGHDR and CDR2 SFDVKD. CDR3 size: 15 residues. V trimming: 3 bases; J trimming: 8 bases; junction bases outside the gene matches: 6. The DNA for the CDR3 is TGTGCCACCAGTGATCCGGGACAGGGGAAGGATGAGCAGTTCTTC. Amino acids: CATSDPGQGKDEQFF.

The rearrangement joins TRBV20-1 to TRBJ1-3, with TRBD1 as a possible D gene (5 bases). The CDR3 sequence is 17 residues long. V was pared by 3 bases and J by 2 bases, with 20 bases between. Germline V lookup: CDR1 DFQATT, CDR2 SNEGSKA (reference sequence). The CDR3: CSASRYRIKGPGNTIYF. CDR3 nucleotide sequence: TGCAGTGCTAGTCGATACAGGATAAAGGGTCCTGGAAACACCATATATTTT.

V and J are TRBV28 and TRBJ2-7; 10 nucleotides align to TRBD1. The trim removed 6 bases at V and 4 bases at J, leaving 6 bases unmatched. The CDR3 is 14 amino acids. Per germline, CDR1 MDHEN and CDR2 SYDVKM. The CDR3 coding sequence is TGTGCCAGCAGGGCGGGACAGGGGATTTACGAGCAGTACTTC. Its translation: CASRAGQGIYEQYF.

The CDR3 sequence is CATRPGQGFQETQYF. DNA of the CDR3: TGTGCCACCAGACCGGGACAGGGGTTTCAAGAGACCCAGTACTTC. The chain links TRBV24-1 to TRBJ2-5, with 10 bases that match TRBD1. CDR3 length: 15 residues. Germline CDR1 reads KGHDR; CDR2 reads SFDVKD. Trimming cost V 7 bases and J 2 bases; bases outside gene matches: 6.

Regarding this clone: At the DNA level, this CDR3 is encoded by other sequences in the same sample as well. CDR3 bases: TGTGCCTGGAGTGTAAAGGGGGCGGGTGGCTACACCTTC. Its protein is CAWSVKGAGGYTF. The chain joins TRBV30 to TRBJ1-2; 7 bases line up with TRBD1. This CDR3 has 13 amino acids. Unmatched junction bases numbered 5, after V lost 0 bases and J lost 7 bases. Germline-derived CDR1 and CDR2 are GTSNPN and SVGIG (reference sequence).